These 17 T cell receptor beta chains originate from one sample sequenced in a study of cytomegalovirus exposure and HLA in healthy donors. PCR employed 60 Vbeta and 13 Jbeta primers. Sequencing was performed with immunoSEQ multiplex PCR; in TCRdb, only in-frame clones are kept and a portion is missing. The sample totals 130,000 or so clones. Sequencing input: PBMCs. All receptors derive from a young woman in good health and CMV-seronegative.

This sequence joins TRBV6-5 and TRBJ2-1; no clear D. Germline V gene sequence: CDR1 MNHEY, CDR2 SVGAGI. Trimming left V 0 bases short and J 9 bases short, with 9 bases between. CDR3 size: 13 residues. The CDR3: CASSYSLSGEQFF. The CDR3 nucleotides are TGTGCCAGCAGTTACTCTCTTTCCGGTGAGCAGTTCTTC.

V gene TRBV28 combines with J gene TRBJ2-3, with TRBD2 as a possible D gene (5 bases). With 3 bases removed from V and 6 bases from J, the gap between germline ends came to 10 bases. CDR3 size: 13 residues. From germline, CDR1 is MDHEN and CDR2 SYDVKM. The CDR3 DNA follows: TGTGCCAGCAGTTTTCTAGCCGTCGATACGCAGTATTTT. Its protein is CASSFLAVDTQYF.

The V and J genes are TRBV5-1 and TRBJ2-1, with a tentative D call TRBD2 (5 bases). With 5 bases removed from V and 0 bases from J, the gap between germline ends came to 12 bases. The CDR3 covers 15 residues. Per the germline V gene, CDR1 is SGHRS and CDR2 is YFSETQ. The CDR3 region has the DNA TGCGCCAGCAGTGGTGGAGGTACCTCCTACAATGAGCAGTTCTTC. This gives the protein CASSGGGTSYNEQFF.

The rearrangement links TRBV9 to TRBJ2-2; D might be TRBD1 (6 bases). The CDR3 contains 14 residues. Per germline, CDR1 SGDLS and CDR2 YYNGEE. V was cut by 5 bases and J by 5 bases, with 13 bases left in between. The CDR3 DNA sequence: TGTGCCAGCAGGCCGGAACAGGGTACCGGGGAGCTGTTTTTT. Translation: CASRPEQGTGELFF.

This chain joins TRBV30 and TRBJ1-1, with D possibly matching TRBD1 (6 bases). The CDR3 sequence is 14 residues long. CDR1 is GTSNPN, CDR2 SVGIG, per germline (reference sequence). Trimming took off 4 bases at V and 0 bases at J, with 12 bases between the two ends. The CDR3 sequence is CAWILDSMNTEAFF. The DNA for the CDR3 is TGTGCCTGGATACTGGACAGCATGAACACTGAAGCTTTCTTT.

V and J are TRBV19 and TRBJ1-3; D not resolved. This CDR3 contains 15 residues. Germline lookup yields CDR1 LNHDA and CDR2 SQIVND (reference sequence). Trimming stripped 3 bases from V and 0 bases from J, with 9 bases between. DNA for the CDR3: TGTGCCAGTAGTATCGGGAGGATCTCTGGAAACACCATATATTTT. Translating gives CASSIGRISGNTIYF.

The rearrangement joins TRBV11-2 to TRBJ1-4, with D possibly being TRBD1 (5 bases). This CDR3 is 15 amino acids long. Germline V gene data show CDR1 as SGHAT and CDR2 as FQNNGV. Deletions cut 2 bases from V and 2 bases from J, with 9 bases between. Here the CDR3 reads CASSLMAGTNEKLFF. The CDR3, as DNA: TGTGCCAGCAGCTTAATGGCAGGGACTAATGAAAAACTGTTTTTT.

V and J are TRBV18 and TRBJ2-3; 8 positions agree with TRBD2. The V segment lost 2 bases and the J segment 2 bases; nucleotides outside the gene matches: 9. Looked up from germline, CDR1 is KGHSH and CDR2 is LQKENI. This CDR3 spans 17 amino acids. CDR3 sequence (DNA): TGTGCCAGCTCACCATCTATGGCGGGAGGTTCCACAGATACGCAGTATTTT. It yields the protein CASSPSMAGGSTDTQYF.

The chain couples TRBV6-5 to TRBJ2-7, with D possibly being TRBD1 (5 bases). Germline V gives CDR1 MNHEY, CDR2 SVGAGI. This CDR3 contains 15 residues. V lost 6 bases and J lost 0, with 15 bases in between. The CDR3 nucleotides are TGTGCCAGCAGCTGGGCGCAGGGTCCCTCCTACGAGCAGTACGTC. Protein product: CASSWAQGPSYEQYV.

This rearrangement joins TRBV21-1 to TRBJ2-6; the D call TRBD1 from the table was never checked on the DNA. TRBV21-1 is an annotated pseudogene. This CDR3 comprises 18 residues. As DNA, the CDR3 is TGTGCCAGCAGTCTCAGGGTCGGTCCATGGTCTGGGGCCAACGTCCTGACTTTC. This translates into CASSLRVGPWSGANVLTF.

The CDR3 DNA is TGCGCCAGCAGCTTGGGGCCTGAAGCTTTCTTT. This encodes CASSLGPEAFF. The chain is built from TRBV5-1 and TRBJ1-1; no reliable D call. The CDR3 totals 11 residues. Trimming cost V 0 bases and J 6 bases, with 3 bases left between them. CDR1 SGHRS and CDR2 YFSETQ come from the germline V gene.

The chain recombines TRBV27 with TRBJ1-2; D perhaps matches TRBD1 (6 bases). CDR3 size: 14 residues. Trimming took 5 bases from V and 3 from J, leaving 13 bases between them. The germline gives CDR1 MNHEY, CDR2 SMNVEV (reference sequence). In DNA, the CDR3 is TGTGCCAGCAGTCCTACAGGGCCGGACTATGGCTACACCTTC. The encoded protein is CASSPTGPDYGYTF.

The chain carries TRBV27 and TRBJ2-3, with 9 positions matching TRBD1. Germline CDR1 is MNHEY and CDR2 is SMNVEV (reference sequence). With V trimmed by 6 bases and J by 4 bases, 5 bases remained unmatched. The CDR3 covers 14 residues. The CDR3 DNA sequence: TGTGCCAGCAGGGAACAGGGGGCTTCAGATACGCAGTATTTT. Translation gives CASREQGASDTQYF.

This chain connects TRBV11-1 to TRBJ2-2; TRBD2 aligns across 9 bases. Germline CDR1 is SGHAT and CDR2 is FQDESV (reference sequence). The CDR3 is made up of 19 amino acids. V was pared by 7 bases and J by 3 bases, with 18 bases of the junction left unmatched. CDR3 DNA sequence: TGTGCCAGCACCCGGTCCGGGTCCGGGCTAGCGGGGTACACCGGGGAGCTGTTTTTT. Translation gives CASTRSGSGLAGYTGELFF.

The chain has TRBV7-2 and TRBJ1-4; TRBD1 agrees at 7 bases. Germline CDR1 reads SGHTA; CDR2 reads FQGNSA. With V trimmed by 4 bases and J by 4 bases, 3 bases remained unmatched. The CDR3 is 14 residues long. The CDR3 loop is CASSSGTVNEKLFF. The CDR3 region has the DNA TGTGCCAGCAGCTCTGGGACAGTTAATGAAAAACTGTTTTTT.

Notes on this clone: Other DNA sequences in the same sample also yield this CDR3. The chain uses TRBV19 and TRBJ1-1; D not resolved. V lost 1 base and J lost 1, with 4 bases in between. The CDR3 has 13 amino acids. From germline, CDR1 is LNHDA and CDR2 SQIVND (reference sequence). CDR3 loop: CASSIGGNTEAFF. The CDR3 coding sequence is TGTGCCAGTAGTATAGGAGGGAACACTGAAGCTTTCTTT.

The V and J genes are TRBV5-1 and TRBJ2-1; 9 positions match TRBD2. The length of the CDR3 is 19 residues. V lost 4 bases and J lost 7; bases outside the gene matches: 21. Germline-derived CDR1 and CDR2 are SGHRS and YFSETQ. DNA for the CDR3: TGCGCCAGCAGCGTAGTAGCGGGAGCAGGCCTACCGATCGGGAATGAGCAGTTCTTC. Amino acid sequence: CASSVVAGAGLPIGNEQFF.